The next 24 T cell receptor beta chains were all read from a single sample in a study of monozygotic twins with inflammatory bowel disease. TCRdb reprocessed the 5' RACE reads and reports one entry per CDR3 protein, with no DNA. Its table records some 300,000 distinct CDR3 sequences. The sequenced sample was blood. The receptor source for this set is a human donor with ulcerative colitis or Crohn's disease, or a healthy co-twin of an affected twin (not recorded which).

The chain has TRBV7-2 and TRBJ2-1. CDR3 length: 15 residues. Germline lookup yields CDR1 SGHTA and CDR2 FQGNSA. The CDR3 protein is CASSLALSSYNEQFF.

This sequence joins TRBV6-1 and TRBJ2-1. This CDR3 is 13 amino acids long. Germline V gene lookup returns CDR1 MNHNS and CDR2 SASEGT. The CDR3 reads CASSEMGRNEQFF.

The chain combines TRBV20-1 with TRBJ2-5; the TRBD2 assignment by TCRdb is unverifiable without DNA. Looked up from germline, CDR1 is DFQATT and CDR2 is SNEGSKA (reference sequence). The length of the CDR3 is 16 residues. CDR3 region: CSARDWTSGTQETQYF.

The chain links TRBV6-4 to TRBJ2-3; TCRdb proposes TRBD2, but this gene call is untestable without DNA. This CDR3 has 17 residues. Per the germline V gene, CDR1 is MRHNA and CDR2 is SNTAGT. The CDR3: CASISLGSLRSTDTQYF.

The CDR3 spells CASSEEILAGGNEQFF. The rearrangement links TRBV2 to TRBJ2-1; TCRdb's D call, TRBD2, is unchecked because there is no DNA. The V gene's germline CDR1 is SNHLY and CDR2 FYNNEI. This CDR3 has 16 amino acids.

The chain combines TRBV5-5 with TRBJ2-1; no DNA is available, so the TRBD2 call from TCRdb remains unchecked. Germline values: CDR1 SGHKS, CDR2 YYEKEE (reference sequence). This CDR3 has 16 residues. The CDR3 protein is CASSTSGGASYNEQFF.

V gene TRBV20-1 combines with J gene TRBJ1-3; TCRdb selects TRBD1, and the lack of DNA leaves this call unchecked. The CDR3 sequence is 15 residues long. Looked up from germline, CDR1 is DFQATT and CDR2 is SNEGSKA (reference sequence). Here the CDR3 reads CSADSDRVSGNTIYF.

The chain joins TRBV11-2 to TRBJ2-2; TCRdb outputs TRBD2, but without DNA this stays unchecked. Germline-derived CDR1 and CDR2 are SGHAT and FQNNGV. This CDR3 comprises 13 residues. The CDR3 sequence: CASSLKTIGELFF.

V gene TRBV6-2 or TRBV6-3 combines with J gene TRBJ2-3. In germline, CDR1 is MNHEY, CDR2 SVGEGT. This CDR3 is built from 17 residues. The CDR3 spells CASSYSTGNLLSDTQYF.

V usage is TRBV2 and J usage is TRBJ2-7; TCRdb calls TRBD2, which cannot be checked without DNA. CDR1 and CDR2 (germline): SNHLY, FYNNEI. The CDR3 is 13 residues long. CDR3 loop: CARGLAGGYEQYF.

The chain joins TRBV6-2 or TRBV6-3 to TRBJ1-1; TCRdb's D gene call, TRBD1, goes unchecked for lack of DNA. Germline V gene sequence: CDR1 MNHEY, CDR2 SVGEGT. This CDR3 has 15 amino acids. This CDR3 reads CASRNGGLLGTEAFF.

This CDR3 reads CASSYAGRTGELFF. The genes are TRBV6-6 and TRBJ2-2; TCRdb designates TRBD1, a call that cannot be tested without DNA. Per the germline V gene, CDR1 is MNHNY and CDR2 is SVGAGI (reference sequence). The CDR3 length is 14 residues.

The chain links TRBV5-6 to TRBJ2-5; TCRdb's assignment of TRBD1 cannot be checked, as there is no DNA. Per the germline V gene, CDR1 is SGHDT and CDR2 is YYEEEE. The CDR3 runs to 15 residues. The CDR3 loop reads CASSRPTGRLETQYF.

CDR3 in amino acids: CASSTDGTYEQYF. The V and J genes are TRBV5-1 and TRBJ2-7. Germline loops: CDR1 SGHRS, CDR2 YFSETQ. The CDR3 runs 13 residues. Full variable domain (rest looked up from reference TRBV5-1 and TRBJ2-7): KAGVTQTPRYLIKTRGQQVTLSCSPISGHRSVSWYQQTPGQGLQFLFEYFSETQRNKGNFPGRFSGRQFSNSRSEMNVSTLELGDSALYLCASSTDGTYEQYFGPGTRLTVT.

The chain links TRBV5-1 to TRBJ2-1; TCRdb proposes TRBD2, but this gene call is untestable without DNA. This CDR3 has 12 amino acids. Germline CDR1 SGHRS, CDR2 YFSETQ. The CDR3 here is CASSFKEGEQFF.

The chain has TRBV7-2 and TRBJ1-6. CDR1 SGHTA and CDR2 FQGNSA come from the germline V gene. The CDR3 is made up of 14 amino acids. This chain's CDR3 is CASSLEARNSPLHF.

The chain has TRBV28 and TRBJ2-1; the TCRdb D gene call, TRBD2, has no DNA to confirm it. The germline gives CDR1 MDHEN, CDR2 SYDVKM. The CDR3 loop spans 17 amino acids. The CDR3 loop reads CASSVPGLASSYNEQFF.

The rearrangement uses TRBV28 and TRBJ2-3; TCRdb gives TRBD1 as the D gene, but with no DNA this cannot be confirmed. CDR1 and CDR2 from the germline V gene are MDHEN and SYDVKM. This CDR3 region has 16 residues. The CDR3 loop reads CASSPLGRLSTDTQYF.

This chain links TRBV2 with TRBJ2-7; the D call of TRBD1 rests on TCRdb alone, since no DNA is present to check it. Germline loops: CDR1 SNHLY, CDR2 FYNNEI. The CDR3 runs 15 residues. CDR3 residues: CASSALDKSSYEQYF. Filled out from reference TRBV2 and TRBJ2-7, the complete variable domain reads EPEVTQTPSHQVTQMGQEVILRCVPISNHLYFYWYRQILGQKVEFLVSFYNNEISEKSEIFDDQFSVERPDGSNFTLKIRSTKLEDSAMYFCASSALDKSSYEQYFGPGTRLTVT.

This CDR3 reads CATSSLSDRWFSGANVLTF. This chain connects TRBV15 to TRBJ2-6; TCRdb calls TRBD1, which cannot be checked without DNA. This CDR3 region has 19 residues. CDR1 is LNHNV, CDR2 YYDKDF, per germline (reference sequence). Combining the CDR3 with reference TRBV15 and TRBJ2-6 gives the whole variable domain DAMVIQNPRYQVTQFGKPVTLSCSQTLNHNVMYWYQQKSSQAPKLLFHYYDKDFNNEADTPDNFQSRRPNTSFCFLDIRSPGLGDTAMYLCATSSLSDRWFSGANVLTFGAGSRLTVL.

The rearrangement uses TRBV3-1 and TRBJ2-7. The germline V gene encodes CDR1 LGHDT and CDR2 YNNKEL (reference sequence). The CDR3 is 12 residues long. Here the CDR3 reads CASSLQHYEQYF.

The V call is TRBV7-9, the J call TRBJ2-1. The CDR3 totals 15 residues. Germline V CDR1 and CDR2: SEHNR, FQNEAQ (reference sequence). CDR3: CASSLSGVSGHEQFF. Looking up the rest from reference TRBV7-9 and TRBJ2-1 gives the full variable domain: DTGVSQNPRHKITKRGQNVTFRCDPISEHNRLYWYRQTLGQGPEFLTYFQNEAQLEKSRLLSDRFSAERPKGSFSTLEIQRTEQGDSAMYLCASSLSGVSGHEQFFGPGTRLTVL.

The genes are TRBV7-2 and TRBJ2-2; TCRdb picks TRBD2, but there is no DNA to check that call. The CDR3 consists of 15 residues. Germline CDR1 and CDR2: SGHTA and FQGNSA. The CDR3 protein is CASSLAGGFVGELFF.

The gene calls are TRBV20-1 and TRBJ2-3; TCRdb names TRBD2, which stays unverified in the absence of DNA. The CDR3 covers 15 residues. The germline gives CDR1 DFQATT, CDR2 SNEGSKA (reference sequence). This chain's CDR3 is CSAKSSGGGTDTQYF.